These 9 T cell receptor beta chains originate from one sample sequenced in a study of shared clonotypes between healthy human individuals. Clones were sequenced by immunoSEQ multiplex PCR, and TCRdb holds only the in-frame ones, with some missing. The profile shows roughly 1,100,000 clones, 65% to 75% of them singletons. The sample comprised memory CD4+ T cells sorted from blood. Noted subset: CD45RA-negative fraction. All receptors come from a man aged 18 to 29 in good health.

This clone was recorded only once. The chain joins TRBV7-9 to TRBJ2-1; weak D call: TRBD2 (6 bases). With 3 bases removed from V and 7 bases from J, the gap between germline ends came to 25 bases. The V gene's germline CDR1 is SEHNR and CDR2 FQNEAQ (reference sequence). The CDR3 is 18 residues long. In nucleotides, the CDR3 is TGTGCCAGCAGCTTTTTACTCCCCTTATTCGGGAGCGGGAATGAGCAGTTCTTC. Encoded protein: CASSFLLPLFGSGNEQFF.

The V gene is TRBV7-2, the J gene TRBJ2-7; 10 bases match TRBD2. Germline values: CDR1 SGHTA, CDR2 FQGNSA. This CDR3 is 15 amino acids long. V lost 3 bases to trimming and J lost 3 bases; unmatched junction nucleotides: 5. The CDR3 loop is CASSFSGGPFYEQYF. For the CDR3, the DNA is TGTGCCAGCAGCTTTAGCGGGGGGCCCTTCTACGAGCAGTACTTC.

The chain has TRBV6-6 and TRBJ2-7; TRBD1 matches at 10 bases. This CDR3 spans 15 amino acids. Germline V lookup: CDR1 MNHNY, CDR2 SVGAGI (reference sequence). The trim removed 4 bases at V and 3 bases at J, leaving 6 bases unmatched. As DNA, the CDR3 is TGTGCCAGCAGTTTGTTGGGACAGGGGATCTACGAGCAGTACTTC. Translated: CASSLLGQGIYEQYF.

The gene calls are TRBV7-9 and TRBJ2-1; the D gene is possibly TRBD1 (6 bases). Germline CDR1 SEHNR, CDR2 FQNEAQ (reference sequence). The CDR3 is 16 residues long. Between the trimmed V and J ends, which lost 5 bases and 8 bases, there was a span of 22 bases. CDR3 in DNA: TGTGCCAGCAGCCCTCTCTGGGACAAGGGGTTATATGAGCAGTTCTTC. Translation: CASSPLWDKGLYEQFF. The entire variable domain, with the rest obtained from reference TRBV7-9 and TRBJ2-1, is as follows: DTGVSQNPRHKITKRGQNVTFRCDPISEHNRLYWYRQTLGQGPEFLTYFQNEAQLEKSRLLSDRFSAERPKGSFSTLEIQRTEQGDSAMYLCASSPLWDKGLYEQFFGPGTRLTVL.

V is TRBV5-1 and J is TRBJ1-1, with 7 nucleotides matching TRBD1. Trimming at V came to 3 bases and at J to 4 bases, leaving 3 bases not matched to a gene. CDR3 length: 13 residues. Germline CDR1 is SGHRS and CDR2 is YFSETQ. The CDR3 sequence is CASSYQGGTEAFF. The CDR3 DNA reads as TGCGCCAGCAGCTACCAGGGGGGCACTGAAGCTTTCTTT.

This clone was seen just once. This chain's CDR3 is CASGLAPQWTGGYTF. CDR3 sequence (DNA): TGTGCTAGTGGTTTGGCCCCACAGTGGACAGGTGGCTACACCTTC. The chain has TRBV12-5 and TRBJ1-2, with TRBD1 matching 7 bases. This CDR3 has 15 amino acids. Germline V gene lookup returns CDR1 LGHNT and CDR2 FRNRAP. The ends lost 1 base at V and 7 bases at J; junction bases unmatched: 9.

This chain links TRBV6-1 with TRBJ2-7; D is uncertain. The germline V gene encodes CDR1 MNHNS and CDR2 SASEGT. V was pared by 10 bases and J by 1 base, with 8 bases between. The CDR3 length is 11 residues. The CDR3 nucleotides are TGTGCCACCCATGGATCCTACGAGCAGTACTTC. It translates to CATHGSYEQYF.

This clone occurred a few times. Here the CDR3 reads CAWRSSKGYTEAFF. CDR3 bases: TGTGCCTGGAGATCCTCTAAGGGGTACACTGAAGCTTTCTTT. V usage is TRBV30 and J usage is TRBJ1-1; D is perhaps TRBD1 (5 bases). Germline V gene lookup returns CDR1 GTSNPN and CDR2 SVGIG (reference sequence). Trimming pared 3 bases from V and 3 bases from J, leaving 14 bases between. The CDR3 has 14 residues.

This sequence joins TRBV5-8 and TRBJ2-1; maybe TRBD1 (5 bases). Germline-derived CDR1 and CDR2 are SGHTS and YDEGEE. The CDR3 spans 11 residues. The ends were cut back, 4 bases at V and 15 bases at J, with 14 bases in the middle. CDR3 loop: CASSLRQGLFF. In nucleotides, the CDR3 is TGTGCCAGCAGCCTGAGGCAGGGTTTGTTCTTC.